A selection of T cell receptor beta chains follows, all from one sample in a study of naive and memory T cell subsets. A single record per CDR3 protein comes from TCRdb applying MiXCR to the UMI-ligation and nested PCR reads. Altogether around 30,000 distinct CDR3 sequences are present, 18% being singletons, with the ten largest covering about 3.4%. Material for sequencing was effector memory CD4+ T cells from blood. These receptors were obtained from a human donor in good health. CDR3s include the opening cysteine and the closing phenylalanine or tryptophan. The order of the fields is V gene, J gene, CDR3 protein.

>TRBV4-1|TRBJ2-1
CASSHPGRASREQFF
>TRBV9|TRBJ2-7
CASSVSGQSYEQYF
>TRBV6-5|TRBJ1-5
CASKVREYSNQPQHF
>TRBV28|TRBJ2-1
CASSGPSGRTRNEQFF
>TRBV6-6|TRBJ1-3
CASSRRAGFGNTIYF
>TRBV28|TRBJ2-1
CASSLLEREQFF
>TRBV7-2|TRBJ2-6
CASSPWTSGANVLTF
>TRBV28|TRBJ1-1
CASSFPPGQGHSNTEAFF
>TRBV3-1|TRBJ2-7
CASSRGLAGAREQYF
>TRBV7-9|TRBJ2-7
CASSLAVPPYEQYF
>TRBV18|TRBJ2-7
CASSAVSQGIYTYEQYF
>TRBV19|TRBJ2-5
CASRQQETQYF
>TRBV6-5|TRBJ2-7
CASWDRVREQYF
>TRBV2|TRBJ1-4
CASTKTLNEKLFF
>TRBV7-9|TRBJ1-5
CASSSGTGGKRPQHF
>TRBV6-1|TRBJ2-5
CASRTDSSTQYF
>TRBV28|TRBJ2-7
CASGDRGYEQYF
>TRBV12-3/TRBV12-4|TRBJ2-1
CASSARHLLAGGQPEQFF
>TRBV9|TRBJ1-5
CASSVVETGSYSNQPQHF